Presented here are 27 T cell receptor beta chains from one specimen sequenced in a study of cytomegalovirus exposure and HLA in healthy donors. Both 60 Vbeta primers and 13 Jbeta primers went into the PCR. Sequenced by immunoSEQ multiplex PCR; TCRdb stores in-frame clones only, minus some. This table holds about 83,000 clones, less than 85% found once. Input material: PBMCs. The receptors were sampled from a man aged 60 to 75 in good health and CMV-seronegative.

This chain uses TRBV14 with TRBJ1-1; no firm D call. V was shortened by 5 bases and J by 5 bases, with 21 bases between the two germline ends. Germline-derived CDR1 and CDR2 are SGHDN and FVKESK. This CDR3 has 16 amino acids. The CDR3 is CASSSQREGLGTEAFF. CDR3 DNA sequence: TGTGCCAGCAGCTCCCAGCGAGAGGGTTTAGGTACTGAAGCTTTCTTT.

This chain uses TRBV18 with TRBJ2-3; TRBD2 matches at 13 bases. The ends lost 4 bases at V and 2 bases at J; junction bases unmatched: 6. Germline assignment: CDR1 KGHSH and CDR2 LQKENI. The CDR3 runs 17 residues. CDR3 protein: CASSLATSGGPTDTQYF. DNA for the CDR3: TGTGCCAGCTCACTCGCGACTAGCGGGGGGCCCACAGATACGCAGTATTTT.

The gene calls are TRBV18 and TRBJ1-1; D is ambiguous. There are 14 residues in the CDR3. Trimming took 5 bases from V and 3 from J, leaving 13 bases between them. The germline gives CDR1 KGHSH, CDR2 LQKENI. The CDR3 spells CASSRSREDTEAFF. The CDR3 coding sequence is TGTGCCAGCTCAAGGTCACGGGAGGACACTGAAGCTTTCTTT.

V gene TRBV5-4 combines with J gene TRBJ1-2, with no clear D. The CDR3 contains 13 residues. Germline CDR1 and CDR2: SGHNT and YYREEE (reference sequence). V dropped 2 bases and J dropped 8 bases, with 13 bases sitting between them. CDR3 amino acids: CASSFDTRRGYTF. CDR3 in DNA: TGTGCCAGCAGCTTTGACACCCGGAGGGGCTACACCTTC.

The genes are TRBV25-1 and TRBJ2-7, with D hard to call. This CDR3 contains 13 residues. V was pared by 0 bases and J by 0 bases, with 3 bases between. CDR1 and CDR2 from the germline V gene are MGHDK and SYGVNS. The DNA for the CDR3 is TGTGCCAGCAGTGAATACGGCTCCTACGAGCAGTACTTC. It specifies CASSEYGSYEQYF.

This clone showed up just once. The CDR3: CASSNSALAGASGELFF. In nucleotides, the CDR3 is TGTGCCAGTAGTAACTCGGCGCTAGCGGGGGCCTCCGGGGAGCTGTTTTTT. This rearrangement joins TRBV19 to TRBJ2-2, with 10 bases aligning to TRBD2. V lost 4 bases, J lost 6 bases, and 11 bases stayed unmatched. This CDR3 has 17 residues. Germline V gene data show CDR1 as LNHDA and CDR2 as SQIVND (reference sequence).

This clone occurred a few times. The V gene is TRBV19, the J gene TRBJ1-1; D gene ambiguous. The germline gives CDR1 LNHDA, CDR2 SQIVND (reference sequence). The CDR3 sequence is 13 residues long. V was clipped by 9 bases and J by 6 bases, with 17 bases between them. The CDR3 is CASVLDSPSEAFF. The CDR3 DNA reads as TGTGCCAGCGTTTTAGATAGCCCATCTGAAGCTTTCTTT.

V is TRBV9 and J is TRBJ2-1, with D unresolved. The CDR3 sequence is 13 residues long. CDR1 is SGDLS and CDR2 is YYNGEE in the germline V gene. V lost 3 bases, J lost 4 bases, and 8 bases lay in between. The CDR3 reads CASSDSFYNEQFF. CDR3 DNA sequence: TGTGCCAGCAGCGATTCCTTTTACAATGAGCAGTTCTTC. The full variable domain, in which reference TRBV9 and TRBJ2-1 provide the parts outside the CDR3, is DSGVTQTPKHLITATGQRVTLRCSPRSGDLSVYWYQQSLDQGLQFLIQYYNGEERAKGNILERFSAQQFPDLHSELNLSSLELGDSALYFCASSDSFYNEQFFGPGTRLTVL.

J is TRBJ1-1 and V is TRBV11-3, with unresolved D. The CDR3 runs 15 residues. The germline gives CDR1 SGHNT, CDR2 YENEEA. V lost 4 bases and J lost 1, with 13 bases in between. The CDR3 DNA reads TGTGCCAGCAGCTCGCGAGGACGGGAGAACACTGAAGCTTTCTTT. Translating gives CASSSRGRENTEAFF.

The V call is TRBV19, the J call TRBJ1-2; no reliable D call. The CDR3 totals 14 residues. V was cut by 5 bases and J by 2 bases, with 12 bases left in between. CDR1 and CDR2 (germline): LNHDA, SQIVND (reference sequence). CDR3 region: CASSSEELNYGYTF. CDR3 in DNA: TGTGCCAGTAGTTCCGAGGAGTTAAACTATGGCTACACCTTC.

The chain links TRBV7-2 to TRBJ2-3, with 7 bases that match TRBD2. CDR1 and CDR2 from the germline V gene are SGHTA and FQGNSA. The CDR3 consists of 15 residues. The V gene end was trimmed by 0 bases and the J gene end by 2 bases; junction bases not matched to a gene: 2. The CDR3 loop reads CASSLAGTTTDTQYF. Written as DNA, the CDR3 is TGTGCCAGCAGCTTAGCCGGGACTACCACAGATACGCAGTATTTT.

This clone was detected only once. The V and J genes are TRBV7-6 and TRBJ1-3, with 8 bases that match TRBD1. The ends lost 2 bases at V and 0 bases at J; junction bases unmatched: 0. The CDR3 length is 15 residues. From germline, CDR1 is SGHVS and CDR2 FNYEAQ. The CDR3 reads CASSLTGGSGNTIYF. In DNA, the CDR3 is TGTGCCAGCAGCTTAACAGGGGGCTCTGGAAACACCATATATTTT.

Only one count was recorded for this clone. The CDR3 loop reads CASTPGQVLGQPQHF. The DNA of the CDR3 is TGTGCCAGTACCCCAGGCCAGGTCTTGGGTCAGCCCCAGCATTTT. V usage is TRBV19 and J usage is TRBJ1-5, with unresolved D. The CDR3 runs to 15 residues. The ends were cut back, 7 bases at V and 6 bases at J, with 19 bases in the middle. The V gene's germline CDR1 is LNHDA and CDR2 SQIVND (reference sequence).

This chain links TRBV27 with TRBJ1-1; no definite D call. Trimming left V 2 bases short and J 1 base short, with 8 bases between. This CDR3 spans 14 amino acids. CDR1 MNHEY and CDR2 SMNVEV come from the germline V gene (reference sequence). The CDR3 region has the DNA TGTGCCAGCAGTTTACTGTCGGGGAACACTGAAGCTTTCTTT. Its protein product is CASSLLSGNTEAFF.

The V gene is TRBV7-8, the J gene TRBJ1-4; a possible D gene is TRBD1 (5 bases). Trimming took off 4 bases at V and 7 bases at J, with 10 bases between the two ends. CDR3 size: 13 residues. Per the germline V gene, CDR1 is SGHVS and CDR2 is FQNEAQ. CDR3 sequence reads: CASSSQGSEKLFF. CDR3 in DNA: TGTGCCAGCAGCTCCCAGGGAAGTGAAAAACTGTTTTTT.

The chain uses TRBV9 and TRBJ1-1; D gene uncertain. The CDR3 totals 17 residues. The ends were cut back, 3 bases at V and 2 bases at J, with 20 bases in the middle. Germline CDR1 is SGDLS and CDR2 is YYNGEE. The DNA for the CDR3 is TGTGCCAGCAGCGCCAATCCCGAGGGATGGGGTAACACTGAAGCTTTCTTT. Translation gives CASSANPEGWGNTEAFF. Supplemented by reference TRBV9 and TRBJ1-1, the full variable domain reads DSGVTQTPKHLITATGQRVTLRCSPRSGDLSVYWYQQSLDQGLQFLIQYYNGEERAKGNILERFSAQQFPDLHSELNLSSLELGDSALYFCASSANPEGWGNTEAFFGQGTRLTVV.

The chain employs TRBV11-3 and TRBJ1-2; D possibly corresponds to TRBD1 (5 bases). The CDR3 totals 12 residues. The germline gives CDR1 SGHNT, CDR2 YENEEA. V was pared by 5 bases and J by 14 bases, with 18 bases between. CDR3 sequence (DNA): TGTGCCAGCAGCGGGGGGTGGGGGTGGAAAACCTTC. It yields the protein CASSGGWGWKTF.

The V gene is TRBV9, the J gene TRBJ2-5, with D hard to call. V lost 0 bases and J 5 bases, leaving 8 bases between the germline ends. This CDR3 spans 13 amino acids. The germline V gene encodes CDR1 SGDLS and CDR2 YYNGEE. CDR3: CASSVATRETQYF. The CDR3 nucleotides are TGTGCCAGCAGCGTAGCTACTCGGGAGACCCAGTACTTC. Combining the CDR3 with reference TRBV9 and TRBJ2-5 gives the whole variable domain DSGVTQTPKHLITATGQRVTLRCSPRSGDLSVYWYQQSLDQGLQFLIQYYNGEERAKGNILERFSAQQFPDLHSELNLSSLELGDSALYFCASSVATRETQYFGPGTRLLVL.

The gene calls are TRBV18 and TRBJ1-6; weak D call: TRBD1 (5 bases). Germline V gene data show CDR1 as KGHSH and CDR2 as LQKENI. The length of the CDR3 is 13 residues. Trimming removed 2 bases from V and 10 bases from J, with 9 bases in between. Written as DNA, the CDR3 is TGTGCCAGCTCACCAGCAGGGCCCTCACCCCTCCACTTT. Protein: CASSPAGPSPLHF.

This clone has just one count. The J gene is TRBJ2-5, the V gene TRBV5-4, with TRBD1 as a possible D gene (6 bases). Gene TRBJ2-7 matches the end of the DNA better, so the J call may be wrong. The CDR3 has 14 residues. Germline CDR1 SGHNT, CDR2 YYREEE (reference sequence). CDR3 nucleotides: TGTGCCAGCAGCTTAGCGGACAGCTCCTACGAGCAGTACTTC. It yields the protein CASSLADSSYEQYF.

The CDR3 is CASSEWGGSLGLYNEQFF. CDR3 nucleotide sequence: TGTGCCAGCAGTGAATGGGGGGGGTCATTGGGGCTTTACAATGAGCAGTTCTTC. The chain employs TRBV2 and TRBJ2-1; TRBD2 aligns across 7 bases. CDR1 is SNHLY, CDR2 FYNNEI, per germline. The V gene end was trimmed by 2 bases and the J gene end by 4 bases; junction bases not matched to a gene: 14. This CDR3 has 18 residues.

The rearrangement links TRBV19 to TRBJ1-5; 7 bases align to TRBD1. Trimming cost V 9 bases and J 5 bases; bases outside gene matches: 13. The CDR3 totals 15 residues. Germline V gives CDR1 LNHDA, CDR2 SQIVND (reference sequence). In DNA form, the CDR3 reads TGTGCCAGCCGGCCAGGGGGGTTTAGTCATCAGCCCCAGCATTTT. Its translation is CASRPGGFSHQPQHF. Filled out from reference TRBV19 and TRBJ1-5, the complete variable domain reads DGGITQSPKYLFRKEGQNVTLSCEQNLNHDAMYWYRQDPGQGLRLIYYSQIVNDFQKGDIAEGYSVSREKKESFPLTVTSAQKNPTAFYLCASRPGGFSHQPQHFGDGTRLSIL.

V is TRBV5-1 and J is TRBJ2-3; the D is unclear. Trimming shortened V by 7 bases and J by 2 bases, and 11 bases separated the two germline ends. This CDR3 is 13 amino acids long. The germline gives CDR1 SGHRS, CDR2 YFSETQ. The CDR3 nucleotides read TGCGCCAGCTGTCCAGGCCACACAGATACGCAGTATTTT. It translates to CASCPGHTDTQYF.

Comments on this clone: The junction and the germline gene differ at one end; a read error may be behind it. For the CDR3, the DNA is TGTTCCAGCAGCCCCAGGGACAGGGGGATTGGGGCTGAAGCTTTCTTT. Translated: CSSSPRDRGIGAEAFF. The chain couples TRBV7-9 to TRBJ1-1, with 11 bases fitting TRBD1. Looked up from germline, CDR1 is SEHNR and CDR2 is FQNEAQ (reference sequence). The CDR3 covers 16 residues.

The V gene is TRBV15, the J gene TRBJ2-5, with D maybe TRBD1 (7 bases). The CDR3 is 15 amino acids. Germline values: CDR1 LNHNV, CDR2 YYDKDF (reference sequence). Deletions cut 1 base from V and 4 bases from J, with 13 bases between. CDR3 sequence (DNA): TGTGCCACCAGCAGAGCAGGGGGGAGAGGAGAGACCCAGTACTTC. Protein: CATSRAGGRGETQYF.

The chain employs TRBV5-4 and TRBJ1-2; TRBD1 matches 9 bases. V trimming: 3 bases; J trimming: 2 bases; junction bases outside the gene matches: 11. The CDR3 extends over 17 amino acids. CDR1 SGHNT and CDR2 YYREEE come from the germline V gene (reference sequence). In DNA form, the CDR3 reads TGTGCCAGCAGCTCCCGGGACAGGGCCCAACCAAACTATGGCTACACCTTC. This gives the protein CASSSRDRAQPNYGYTF.

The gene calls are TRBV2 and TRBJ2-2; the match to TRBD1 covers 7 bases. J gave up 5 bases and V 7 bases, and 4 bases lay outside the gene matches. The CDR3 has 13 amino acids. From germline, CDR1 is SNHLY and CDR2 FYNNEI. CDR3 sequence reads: CASMEQGTGELFF. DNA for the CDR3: TGTGCCAGCATGGAACAGGGGACCGGGGAGCTGTTTTTT.